The 17 T cell receptor beta chains below come from one sample, sequenced in a study of shared clonotypes between healthy human individuals. Clones were sequenced by immunoSEQ multiplex PCR, and TCRdb holds only the in-frame ones, with some missing. Of 650,000 to 800,000 clones listed, 92% are singletons. CD45RO-negative cells were positively selected for CCR7, leaving out terminally differentiated effector memory CD45RA+ cells. The sequenced material came from naive CD8+ T cells sorted from blood. The source is a man in his thirties or forties in good health.

On this clone: The conserved final phenylalanine or tryptophan is absent from the CDR3, which likely points to a read error. No DNA is shown, since the ends of the CDR3 on it are uncertain; the CDR3 is the one TCRdb lists. The V gene is TRBV28, the J gene TRBJ2-7; the table's D gene call, TRBD2, was not cross checked with the DNA. The CDR3 adds up to 16 amino acids, both ends counted. Germline V gives CDR1 MDHEN, CDR2 SYDVKM. This CDR3 is CASRRAWTSGSKPLYL.

The V gene is TRBV9, the J gene TRBJ2-1, with 8 bases that match TRBD2. The CDR3 is 15 residues long. CDR1 and CDR2 from the germline V gene are SGDLS and YYNGEE. V lost 0 bases and J lost 4; bases outside the gene matches: 3. CDR3 nucleotides: TGTGCCAGCAGCGTAGCGGGGGGGAGATACAATGAGCAGTTCTTC. Translated: CASSVAGGRYNEQFF.

This clone has just one count. The chain joins TRBV7-2 to TRBJ2-3; possible D gene TRBD2, 6 bases. V was clipped by 3 bases and J by 0 bases, with 16 bases between them. This CDR3 contains 17 residues. Germline V gene data show CDR1 as SGHTA and CDR2 as FQGNSA. The CDR3 sequence is CASSFPTSRTSTDTQYF. The CDR3 DNA sequence: TGTGCCAGCAGCTTCCCCACTAGCAGGACTAGCACAGATACGCAGTATTTT.

This chain links TRBV29-1 with TRBJ2-5; TRBD2 matches at 9 bases. Germline CDR1 and CDR2: SQVTM and ANQGSEA. J lost 1 base, V lost 1 base, and 4 bases had no gene match. The CDR3 is made up of 15 amino acids. CDR3 region: CSVEVAGDLQETQYF. The CDR3 region has the DNA TGCAGCGTTGAAGTAGCGGGAGACCTCCAAGAGACCCAGTACTTC.

This clone came up once. This chain links TRBV6-5 with TRBJ1-4; 10 bases fit TRBD1. Germline V gene sequence: CDR1 MNHEY, CDR2 SVGAGI. The CDR3 sequence is 16 residues long. J was trimmed by 8 bases and V by 2 bases; bases with no gene match: 8. The CDR3 loop reads CASSYRATGGREKLFF. CDR3 DNA: TGTGCCAGCAGTTACCGTGCGACAGGGGGCAGAGAAAAACTGTTTTTT.

CDR3 protein: CASSLDGTTHGELFF. The CDR3 DNA reads as TGTGCCAGCAGCTTGGATGGGACCACCCACGGGGAGCTGTTTTTT. The genes are TRBV5-4 and TRBJ2-2, with D perhaps assigned TRBD1 or TRBD2 (5 bases each). Trimming shortened V by 0 bases and J by 7 bases, and 13 bases separated the two germline ends. The CDR3 is 15 residues long. The germline V gene encodes CDR1 SGHNT and CDR2 YYREEE (reference sequence).

The CDR3 DNA reads as TGCGCCAGCAGCTGGGGAACCGGACAGGACGTCTATGGCTACACCTTC. Translating it yields CASSWGTGQDVYGYTF. The rearrangement uses TRBV5-1 and TRBJ1-2; TRBD1 agrees at 7 bases. Trimming cost V 3 bases and J 4 bases; bases outside gene matches: 12. The CDR3 extends over 16 amino acids. Germline CDR1 is SGHRS and CDR2 is YFSETQ. Full variable domain (rest looked up from reference TRBV5-1 and TRBJ1-2): KAGVTQTPRYLIKTRGQQVTLSCSPISGHRSVSWYQQTPGQGLQFLFEYFSETQRNKGNFPGRFSGRQFSNSRSEMNVSTLELGDSALYLCASSWGTGQDVYGYTFGSGTRLTVV.

The CDR3 DNA is TGTGCCAGCAGCTTAATATATAGCGCTTACAATGAGCAGTTCTTC. This translates into CASSLIYSAYNEQFF. This chain joins TRBV11-2 and TRBJ2-1; perhaps TRBD2 as D (5 bases). Trimming cost V 2 bases and J 4 bases, with 12 bases left between them. The CDR3 runs to 15 residues. Per germline, CDR1 SGHAT and CDR2 FQNNGV.

To note about this clone: The junction does not match germline at one end; this may be a read error. The rearrangement links TRBV9 to TRBJ2-1; possible D gene TRBD2, 6 bases. Germline CDR1 is SGDLS and CDR2 is YYNGEE. This CDR3 has 15 residues. CDR3 sequence: CASSVVGSSDNEQFF. In DNA form, the CDR3 reads TGTGCCAGCAGCGTAGTCGGGAGCTCCGACAATGAGCAGTTCTTC.

This clone was observed a handful of times. Other nucleotide sequences in the sample specify the same CDR3. J is TRBJ2-1 and V is TRBV20-1; no reliable D call. CDR3 size: 10 residues. V dropped 2 bases and J dropped 5 bases, with 1 base sitting between them. Germline CDR1 reads DFQATT; CDR2 reads SNEGSKA (reference sequence). The CDR3 DNA reads as TGCAGTGCTAGAAACAATGAGCAGTTCTTC. This codes for CSARNNEQFF.

V usage is TRBV2 and J usage is TRBJ2-2; D gene unclear. V was shortened by 3 bases and J by 1 base, with 6 bases between the two germline ends. The CDR3 sequence is 14 residues long. Germline CDR1 and CDR2: SNHLY and FYNNEI. Here the CDR3 DNA reads TGTGCCAGCAGTGAGCCCGGGAACACCGGGGAGCTGTTTTTT. As protein: CASSEPGNTGELFF.

This chain links TRBV7-9 with TRBJ2-7; 13 nucleotides line up with TRBD2. The CDR3 has 15 amino acids. Trimming removed 8 bases from V and 3 bases from J; junction bases left unmatched: 7. Germline lookup yields CDR1 SEHNR and CDR2 FQNEAQ (reference sequence). The CDR3 protein is CASGSGLAGVYEQYF. The CDR3 region has the DNA TGTGCCAGCGGATCAGGACTAGCGGGGGTCTACGAGCAGTACTTC. Together with reference TRBV7-9 and TRBJ2-7, the CDR3 gives the full variable domain: DTGVSQNPRHKITKRGQNVTFRCDPISEHNRLYWYRQTLGQGPEFLTYFQNEAQLEKSRLLSDRFSAERPKGSFSTLEIQRTEQGDSAMYLCASGSGLAGVYEQYFGPGTRLTVT.

This chain joins TRBV27 and TRBJ2-7, with D perhaps being TRBD1 or TRBD2 (5 bases each). V shed 5 bases and J shed 3 bases, with 11 bases lying between them. The length of the CDR3 is 13 residues. Germline CDR1 reads MNHEY; CDR2 reads SMNVEV (reference sequence). The CDR3 spells CASSPGRNYEQYF. For the CDR3, the DNA is TGTGCCAGCAGTCCGGGACGAAACTACGAGCAGTACTTC.

V is TRBV7-2 and J is TRBJ1-3; unclear D gene. The germline CDR1 and CDR2 sequences are SGHTA and FQGNSA. The CDR3 runs 15 residues. The V and J ends lost 0 bases and 0 bases respectively, with 6 bases between them. The CDR3 loop reads CASSLAGYSGNTIYF. In DNA form, the CDR3 reads TGTGCCAGCAGCTTAGCGGGTTACTCTGGAAACACCATATATTTT.

The chain carries TRBV6-5 and TRBJ1-1, with no clear D. Looked up from germline, CDR1 is MNHEY and CDR2 is SVGAGI. The CDR3 consists of 15 residues. V was cut by 8 bases and J by 0 bases, with 16 bases left in between. The CDR3 DNA reads TGTGCCAGCCGTTTGAAAACAGAGATGAACACTGAAGCTTTCTTT. Protein: CASRLKTEMNTEAFF.

Concerning this clone: Other DNA sequences from this sample encode an identical CDR3 as well. The chain recombines TRBV30 with TRBJ2-7, with 11 nucleotides matching TRBD1. The V and J ends lost 0 bases and 4 bases, in that order; junction bases with no gene match: 2. Germline V gene data show CDR1 as GTSNPN and CDR2 as SVGIG (reference sequence). This CDR3 is 14 amino acids long. CDR3 protein: CAWSVGQGAYEQYF. CDR3 in DNA: TGTGCCTGGAGTGTAGGACAGGGGGCATACGAGCAGTACTTC.

This clone was detected only a few times. The chain is built from TRBV9 and TRBJ2-7; 8 nucleotides line up with TRBD2. The CDR3 extends over 13 amino acids. Per germline, CDR1 SGDLS and CDR2 YYNGEE. V shed 0 bases, J shed 6 bases, and the junction held 2 bases outside the gene matches. CDR3: CASSVGLAGEQYF. CDR3 in DNA: TGTGCCAGCAGCGTAGGGCTAGCGGGCGAGCAGTACTTC.